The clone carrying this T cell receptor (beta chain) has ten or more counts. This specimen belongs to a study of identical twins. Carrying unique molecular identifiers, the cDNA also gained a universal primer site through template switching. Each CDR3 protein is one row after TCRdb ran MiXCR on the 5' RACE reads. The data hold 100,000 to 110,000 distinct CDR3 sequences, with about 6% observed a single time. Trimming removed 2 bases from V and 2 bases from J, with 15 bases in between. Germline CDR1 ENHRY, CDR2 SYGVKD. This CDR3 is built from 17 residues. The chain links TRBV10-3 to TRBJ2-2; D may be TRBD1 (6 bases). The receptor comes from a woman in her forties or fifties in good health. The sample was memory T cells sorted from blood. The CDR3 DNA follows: TGTGCCATCAGTGAGGGCGACAGGATTACCAACACCGGGGAGCTGTTTTTT. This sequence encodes CAISEGDRITNTGELFF.